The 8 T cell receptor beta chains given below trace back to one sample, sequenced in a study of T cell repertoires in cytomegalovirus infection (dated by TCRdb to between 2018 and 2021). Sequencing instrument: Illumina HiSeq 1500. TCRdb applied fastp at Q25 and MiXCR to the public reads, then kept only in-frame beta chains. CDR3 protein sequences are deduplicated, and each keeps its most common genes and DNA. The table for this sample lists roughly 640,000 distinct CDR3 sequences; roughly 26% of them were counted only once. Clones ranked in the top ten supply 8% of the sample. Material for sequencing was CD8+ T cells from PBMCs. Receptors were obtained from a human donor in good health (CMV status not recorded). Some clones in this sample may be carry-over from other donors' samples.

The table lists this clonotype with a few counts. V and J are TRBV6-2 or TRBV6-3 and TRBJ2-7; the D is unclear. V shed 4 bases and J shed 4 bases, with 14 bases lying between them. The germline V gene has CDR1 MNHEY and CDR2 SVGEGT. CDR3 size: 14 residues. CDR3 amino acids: CASSFRMTWYEQYV. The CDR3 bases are TGTGCCAGCAGTTTCCGGATGACCTGGTACGAGCAGTACGTC.

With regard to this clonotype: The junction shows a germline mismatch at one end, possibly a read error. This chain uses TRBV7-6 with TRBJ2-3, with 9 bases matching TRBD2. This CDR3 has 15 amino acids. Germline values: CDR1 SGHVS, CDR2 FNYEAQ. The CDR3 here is CASSPSGGSADTHYF. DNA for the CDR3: TGTGCCAGCAGCCCAAGCGGGGGGAGCGCAGATACGCACTATTTT.

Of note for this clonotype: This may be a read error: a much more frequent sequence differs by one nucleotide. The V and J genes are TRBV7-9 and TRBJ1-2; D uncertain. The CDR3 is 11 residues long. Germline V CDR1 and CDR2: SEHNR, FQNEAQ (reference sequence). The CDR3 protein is CASSPISLGGF. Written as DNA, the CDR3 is TGTGCCAGCAGCCCTATCTCGCTGGGAGGCTTC.

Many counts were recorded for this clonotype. The CDR3 loop is CASSFDQGPDTQYF. CDR3 DNA sequence: TGTGCCAGCAGCTTCGACCAGGGGCCAGATACGCAGTATTTT. This sequence joins TRBV7-6 and TRBJ2-3; D perhaps matches TRBD1 (6 bases). The CDR3 spans 14 residues. Per the germline V gene, CDR1 is SGHVS and CDR2 is FNYEAQ. Trimming removed 3 bases from V and 4 bases from J, with 11 bases in between.

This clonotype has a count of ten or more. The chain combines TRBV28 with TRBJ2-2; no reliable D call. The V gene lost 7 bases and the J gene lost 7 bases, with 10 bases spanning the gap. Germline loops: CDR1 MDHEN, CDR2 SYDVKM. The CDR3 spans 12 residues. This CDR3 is CASTPSLGELFF. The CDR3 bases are TGTGCCAGCACCCCGTCTCTCGGGGAGCTGTTTTTT.

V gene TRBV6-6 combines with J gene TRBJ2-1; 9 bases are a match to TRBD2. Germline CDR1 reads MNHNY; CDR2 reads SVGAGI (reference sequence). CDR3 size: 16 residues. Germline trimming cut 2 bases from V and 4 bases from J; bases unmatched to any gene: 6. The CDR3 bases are TGTGCCAGCAGTTACGATGGACTAGCGACATACAATGAGCAGTTCTTC. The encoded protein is CASSYDGLATYNEQFF.

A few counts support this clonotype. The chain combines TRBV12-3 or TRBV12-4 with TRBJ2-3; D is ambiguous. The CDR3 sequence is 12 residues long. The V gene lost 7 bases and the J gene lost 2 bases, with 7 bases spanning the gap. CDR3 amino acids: CASKGPTDTQYF. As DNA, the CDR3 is TGTGCCAGCAAGGGTCCCACAGATACGCAGTATTTT.

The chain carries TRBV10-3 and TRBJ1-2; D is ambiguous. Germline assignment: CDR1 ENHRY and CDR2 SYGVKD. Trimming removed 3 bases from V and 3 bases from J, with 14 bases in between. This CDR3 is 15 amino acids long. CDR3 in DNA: TGTGCCATCAGTGAAGGATTGGGGAGCTACTATGGCTACACCTTC. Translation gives CAISEGLGSYYGYTF.